A selection of T cell receptor beta chains follows, all from one sample in a study of response to subunit inactivated influenza vaccine. TCRdb used MiXCR to reprocess the RT-PCR reads, holding one entry per CDR3 protein. The table shows 530,000 or so distinct CDR3 sequences, with about 25% occurring only once. The specimen was CD4+ T cells sorted from PBMCs, collected approximately 5 days after vaccination. The receptors stem from a middle-aged man who received an inactivated influenza vaccine. Each CDR3 is given without its conserved first and last residue. Size tells how often a clone was seen (once, few, many) or the class of an expanded clone, and some rows leave it out.

abundance,v_gene,j_gene,CDR3aa
few,TRBV5-1,TRBJ2-1,ASSLALATPDAGYNEQF
NA,TRBV12-3/TRBV12-4,TRBJ1-5,ASSPGTLSNQPQH
few,TRBV5-6,TRBJ2-4,ASSLSPNIQY
many,TRBV6-1,TRBJ2-1,ASSSQGRNEQF
NA,TRBV11-1,TRBJ2-4,ASSLAGGTLVAKNIQY
NA,TRBV7-2,TRBJ2-2,ASSLASGGANTGELF
NA,TRBV24-1,TRBJ2-5,ATSDKQRPQETQY
NA,TRBV12-3/TRBV12-4,TRBJ2-4,ASSSPGQGQNIQY
few,TRBV11-1,TRBJ2-1,ASWTSGTPLPNYNEQF
few,TRBV11-3,TRBJ2-1,ASSLGGAGDNEQF
NA,TRBV2,TRBJ2-6,ASANGGANVLT
NA,TRBV4-3,TRBJ2-3,ASSQALRDGRASTDTQY
NA,TRBV18,TRBJ2-3,ASSPGEEYTQY
few,TRBV7-9,TRBJ2-7,ASIQQGNSYEQY
NA,TRBV4-3,TRBJ2-3,ASSQAPLGRDRTDTQY
NA,TRBV20-1,TRBJ1-4,SATLQGLNEKLF
NA,TRBV11-3,TRBJ1-5,ASSFLAWPQH
few,TRBV20-1,TRBJ2-7,SASRREKEQY
NA,TRBV11-1,TRBJ1-1,ASSPGGQGLMLMNTEAF
few,TRBV5-1,TRBJ1-2,ASSPGTGIYGYT
NA,TRBV12-3/TRBV12-4,TRBJ2-5,ASTLGSGRSQETQY
once,TRBV5-6,TRBJ1-5,ASSLLRGTGSINQPQH
few,TRBV6-5,TRBJ2-1,ASSFASGSSYNEQF
few,TRBV6-5,TRBJ2-3,ASSSPRTDTQY
few,TRBV29-1,TRBJ2-5,SVNRGRGGETQY
few,TRBV10-3,TRBJ2-3,ATATSGGEDTQY
once,TRBV6-1,TRBJ2-4,ASSEKGGGPGIQY
NA,TRBV7-8,TRBJ2-2,ASSSTSGRYTGELF
NA,TRBV7-2,TRBJ2-3,ASSSHREGLGGTQY
NA,TRBV29-1,TRBJ2-1,SVEDWPNEQF
NA,TRBV7-2,TRBJ1-2,ASSLDRGPYYGYT